A selection of T cell receptor beta chains follows, all from one sample in a study of blood T cell repertoires in COVID-19. The repertoire was sequenced with immunoSEQ multiplex PCR; TCRdb's copy has only in-frame clones and lacks some. The table lists about 400,000 clones, 70% to 90% of them singletons. Sequenced sample: PBMCs or T cells enriched from blood (not recorded which). These receptors all come from a woman aged 18 to 35 with acute COVID-19. Both conserved end residues are part of each CDR3. The D gene is left open where the match is weak. A row's size may be missing; if present it is once, few, many or a size class.

size | J | V | D | CDR3 | DNA
once | TRBJ2-1 | TRBV19 | - | CASSIVLRNEQFF | TGTGCCAGTAGTATAGTCCTTCGGAATGAGCAGTTCTTC
few | TRBJ1-2 | TRBV19 | TRBD1 | CASIGQAGNYGYTF | TGTGCCAGTATTGGACAGGCTGGTAACTATGGCTACACCTTC
- | TRBJ2-1 | TRBV7-9 | - | CASSSGVYNEQFF | TGTGCCAGCAGTTCAGGGGTCTACAATGAGCAGTTCTTC
- | TRBJ1-2 | TRBV18 | - | CASSPQVRRPNYGYTF | TGTGCCAGCTCACCACAGGTCCGCAGGCCAAACTATGGCTACACCTTC
- | TRBJ2-3 | TRBV5-1 | - | CASSLEVGRGDTQYF | TGCGCCAGCAGCTTGGAGGTGGGCCGGGGAGATACGCAGTATTTT
- | TRBJ2-7 | TRBV18 | - | CASSPTEGATYEQYF | TGTGCCAGCTCACCAACCGAAGGGGCCACCTACGAGCAGTACTTC
- | TRBJ2-7 | TRBV10-3 | TRBD2 | CAISGGGTPYEQYF | TGTGCCATCAGTGGGGGGGGTACCCCCTACGAGCAGTACTTC
- | TRBJ2-2 | TRBV11-2 | TRBD2 | CASSSKTSGGPRELFF | TGTGCCAGCAGCTCCAAGACTAGCGGGGGGCCGAGGGAGCTGTTTTTT
once | TRBJ2-3 | TRBV9 | TRBD2 | CASSGLWTSPDTQYF | TGTGCCAGCAGCGGACTTTGGACTAGCCCCGATACGCAGTATTTT
many | TRBJ1-5 | TRBV6-1 | - | CASSEAGGNQPQHF | TGTGCCAGCAGTGAAGCAGGGGGCAATCAGCCCCAGCATTTT
- | TRBJ2-3 | TRBV16 | - | CASSQSADTQYF | TGTGCCAGCAGCCAATCAGCCGATACGCAGTATTTT
- | TRBJ1-5 | TRBV21-1 | - | CARRLGFQPQHF | TGTGCCAGGAGACTAGGGTTTCAGCCCCAGCATTTT
- | TRBJ2-3 | TRBV9 | - | CASSADLLAFSSTDTQYF | TGTGCCAGCAGCGCGGACCTACTAGCTTTCTCTAGCACAGATACGCAGTATTTT
- | TRBJ2-7 | TRBV5-1 | - | CASSLTGEMYF | TGCGCCAGCAGCTTGACGGGAGAGATGTACTTC
- | TRBJ2-1 | TRBV7-6 | TRBD1 | CASSLRQGSYNEQFF | TGTGCCAGCAGCTTACGACAGGGCTCCTACAATGAGCAGTTCTTC
- | TRBJ2-4 | TRBV28 | - | CASSWGRNAKNIQYF | TGTGCCAGCAGTTGGGGCAGGAACGCCAAAAACATTCAGTACTTC
- | TRBJ1-2 | TRBV28 | - | CASSLPGLADNYGYTF | TGTGCCAGCAGTTTACCCGGCCTAGCCGATAACTATGGCTACACCTTC
- | TRBJ1-4 | TRBV19 | - | CATRGSNEKLFF | TGTGCCACAAGAGGATCCAATGAAAAACTGTTTTTT
few | TRBJ1-1 | TRBV28 | - | CASSFDRTSEAFF | TGTGCCAGCAGCTTTGACAGGACTTCTGAAGCTTTCTTT
- | TRBJ2-7 | TRBV11-2 | - | CASSFGQGLSEQYF | TGTGCCAGCAGCTTTGGTCAGGGGTTGAGCGAGCAGTACTTC
- | TRBJ1-2 | TRBV27 | - | CASSGGRGYGYTF | TGTGCCAGCAGTGGGGGGAGGGGATATGGCTACACCTTC
- | TRBJ1-2 | TRBV6-5 | - | CASSYLQGYGYTF | TGTGCCAGCAGTTACCTACAGGGATATGGCTACACCTTC
- | TRBJ1-5 | TRBV4-1 | - | CASSQAGAHSNQPQHF | TGCGCCAGCAGCCAGGCGGGAGCTCATAGCAATCAGCCCCAGCATTTT
- | TRBJ1-2 | TRBV7-9 | - | CASSLTGWGYTF | TGTGCCAGCAGCTTAACCGGTTGGGGCTACACCTTC
- | TRBJ1-2 | TRBV7-9 | TRBD1 | CASSLAPGQGPTEYGYTF | TGTGCCAGCAGCTTAGCGCCGGGACAGGGGCCTACTGAGTATGGCTACACCTTC
- | TRBJ2-3 | TRBV11-2 | TRBD2 | CASQDRPIRLGLPPDTQYF | TGTGCCAGTCAAGACAGACCGATTCGACTGGGACTACCCCCAGATACGCAGTATTTT
- | TRBJ2-1 | TRBV5-6 | TRBD1 | CASSLGQGRYNEQFF | TGTGCCAGCAGCTTAGGACAGGGGAGGTACAATGAGCAGTTCTTC
few | TRBJ1-4 | TRBV19 | - | CASSGPGEKLFF | TGTGCCAGTAGTGGTCCGGGTGAAAAACTGTTTTTT
- | TRBJ1-2 | TRBV19 | - | CASSIWGQQYGYTF | TGTGCCAGTAGTATATGGGGGCAACAGTATGGCTACACCTTC
- | TRBJ2-2 | TRBV12-3/TRBV12-4 | - | CASSFKPNGELFF | TGTGCCAGCAGTTTCAAGCCTAACGGGGAGCTGTTTTTT
- | TRBJ2-6 | TRBV5-1 | - | CASSLRTGVSSGANVLTF | TGCGCCAGCAGCTTGAGGACGGGGGTAAGCTCTGGGGCCAACGTCCTGACTTTC